Detailed here is one T cell receptor beta chain. Trimming removed 2 bases at V and 6 bases at J, with 11 bases between. The CDR3 runs 14 residues. From germline, CDR1 is LGHDT and CDR2 YNNKEL (reference sequence). These data originate in a study of blood T cell repertoires in COVID-19. Overall study context: Acute and convalescent COVID-19 samples came from the United States, Italy and Spain. T cells, B-cell-depleted T cells, or PBMCs supplied cDNA or gDNA.

Source study methods: Reference gene primer amplification gave nucleated cell count estimates. Generated by immunoSEQ multiplex PCR, the TCRdb table keeps only in-frame clones and is missing some. V and J calls and clone size are given by that table; D and trimming were obtained from the DNA. The sample has tens of thousands of clones; about 84% are singletons. The sequence derives from an elderly woman with acute or convalescent COVID-19. The chain joins TRBV3-1 (or the pseudogene TRBV3-2) to TRBJ1-5; D remains unclear. The sample was peripheral blood. Here the CDR3 reads CASSQSGGPQPQHF. CDR3 nucleotides: TGTGCCAGCAGCCAATCGGGAGGCCCTCAGCCCCAGCATTTT.